These T cell receptor beta chains were read from a single sample in a study of blood T cell repertoires in COVID-19. Sequencing used immunoSEQ multiplex PCR; TCRdb keeps in-frame clones, though not all of them. The table records some 250,000 clones, roughly 87% of them present only once. The sequenced sample was peripheral blood. The receptors derive from a woman aged 30 to 39 with acute or convalescent COVID-19. Each CDR3 is given with its conserved first and last residue. A D gene is named only where the DNA matches it firmly. Clone size, where shown, is once, few, many, or a class for clones that have expanded.

j_gene	abundance	d_gene	v_gene	CDR3nt	CDR3aa
TRBJ1-2	few	TRBD1	TRBV5-6	TGTGCCAGCAGCTTGTGGGGGACAGTAGTATACTATGGCTACACCTTC	CASSLWGTVVYYGYTF
TRBJ1-6	.	.	TRBV3-1/TRBV3-2	TGTGCCAGCAGCCAAGTTCAGACCGGGACCTATAATTCACCCCTCCACTTT	CASSQVQTGTYNSPLHF
TRBJ1-2	.	.	TRBV19	TGTGCCAGTAGTGTGACACCAAACTATGGCTACACCTTC	CASSVTPNYGYTF
TRBJ2-7	once	.	TRBV9	TGTGCCAGCAGCGTAGGGCAGGACAGAGCCTCTGAGCAGTACTTC	CASSVGQDRASEQYF
TRBJ2-3	.	TRBD2	TRBV2	TGTGCCAGCAAAGTAGCGGGACCGGCGTTGGATACGCAGTATTTT	CASKVAGPALDTQYF
TRBJ1-5	few	TRBD1	TRBV9	TGTGCCACCTCGGCGCGCAGGGGGCCGGATTATAGCAATCAGCCCCAGCATTTT	CATSARRGPDYSNQPQHF
TRBJ2-2	.	.	TRBV4-1	TGCGCCAGCAGCCAAGAGACAGGGAACACCGGGGAGCTGTTTTTT	CASSQETGNTGELFF
TRBJ2-3	.	TRBD2	TRBV30	TGTGCCTGGAGTGTAGCTAGCGGAGGTAGAGATACGCAGTATTTT	CAWSVASGGRDTQYF
TRBJ2-1	.	TRBD2	TRBV6-2/TRBV6-3	TGTGCCAGCAGTCGCCCGGGGCTAGCGGGGGGTCGGGAGCAGTTCTTC	CASSRPGLAGGREQFF
TRBJ1-1	.	.	TRBV21-1	TGTGCCAGCAGCCCCCGACAGGGTGGGAACACTGAAGCTTTCTTT	CASSPRQGGNTEAFF
TRBJ1-2	.	.	TRBV6-1	TGTGCCAGCAGTGAATCGGGGGGCTATGGCTACACCTTC	CASSESGGYGYTF
TRBJ2-1	.	TRBD2	TRBV9	TGTGCCAGCAGCGTAGAGGCTAGCGGGAGGGTCTTCAATGAGCAGTTCTTC	CASSVEASGRVFNEQFF
TRBJ2-1	.	TRBD1	TRBV6-4	TGTGCCAGCAGTGACTCGGCAGGGGGCCCACGGGGTGAGCAGTTCTTC	CASSDSAGGPRGEQFF
TRBJ2-7	.	TRBD2	TRBV9	TGTGCCAGCAGCTCTACAGCGGGGCCCTCGGAGCAGTACTTC	CASSSTAGPSEQYF
TRBJ1-1	.	.	TRBV7-9	TGTGCCAGCAGCTGGAGCGACACTGAAGCTTTCTTT	CASSWSDTEAFF
TRBJ1-2	.	.	TRBV9	TGTGCCAGCAGCGGCAGGGAGGCTAACTATGGCTACACCTTC	CASSGREANYGYTF
TRBJ2-1	.	.	TRBV10-3	TGTGCCATGCGGGGCTCCTACAATGAGCAGTTCTTC	CAMRGSYNEQFF
TRBJ2-5	.	TRBD2	TRBV6-5	TGTGCCAGCAGTTACTCGAGACTAGCGGGAGTAGAGACCCAGTACTTC	CASSYSRLAGVETQYF
TRBJ2-6	once	.	TRBV6-2/TRBV6-3	TGTGCCAGCAGTTACTCCGACAGTGCTCGGGGGGCCAACGTCCTGACTTTC	CASSYSDSARGANVLTF
TRBJ2-7	.	TRBD2	TRBV4-2	TGTGCCAGCAGCCAAGAAACTAGCGGTCTGACCTACGAGCAGTACTTC	CASSQETSGLTYEQYF
TRBJ2-7	.	.	TRBV30	TGTGCCTGGAGTCCTCTTAATAGGGGGGAGCAGTACTTC	CAWSPLNRGEQYF
TRBJ2-7	.	.	TRBV25-1	TGTGCCAGCAGCGGTGGGACAAACCCTTTTTACGAGCAGTACTTC	CASSGGTNPFYEQYF
TRBJ1-1	.	TRBD1	TRBV6-1	TGTGCCAGCAGTGAAGTCTGGACAGGCAAAGCTTTCTTT	CASSEVWTGKAFF
TRBJ2-3	.	TRBD2	TRBV27	TGTGCCAGCAGTATATTAGCGGGGGTCACAGATACGCAGTATTTT	CASSILAGVTDTQYF
TRBJ2-5	.	.	TRBV6-5	TGTGCCAGCAGTTTTGCCGGGAGCGGAAAAGAGACCCAGTACTTC	CASSFAGSGKETQYF
TRBJ2-1	.	.	TRBV2	TGTGCCAGCAGTGAAGTTATGACCGGGAACTCCATGGATGAGCAGTTCTTC	CASSEVMTGNSMDEQFF
TRBJ2-1	once	.	TRBV5-6	TGTGCCAGCAGCGGCGTGAACAGGGGAGGACATGAGCAGTTCTTC	CASSGVNRGGHEQFF
TRBJ2-2	.	.	TRBV11-3	TGTGCCAGCAGCTTGACAGGATTCAACACCGGGGAGCTGTTTTTT	CASSLTGFNTGELFF
TRBJ2-3	few	TRBD2	TRBV7-9	TGTGCCAGCAGCTCTAGCGGGGGCACAGATACGCAGTATTTT	CASSSSGGTDTQYF
TRBJ2-7	.	TRBD2	TRBV3-1/TRBV3-2	TGTGCCAGCAGCCAAGATCTCGGGGGGAGGGCTAGCTACGAGCAGTACTTC	CASSQDLGGRASYEQYF
TRBJ2-2	.	TRBD1	TRBV10-3	TGTGCCATCAGTGAGATTCGGACAGGGGTCACCGGGGAGCTGTTTTTT	CAISEIRTGVTGELFF
TRBJ1-1	.	.	TRBV27	TGTGCCAGCAGTTTTTACAGGGTGACTGAAGCTTTCTTT	CASSFYRVTEAFF
TRBJ2-1	.	.	TRBV2	TGTGCCAGCAGCCTCGAAGCGCATGAGCAGTTCTTC	CASSLEAHEQFF
TRBJ2-1	.	.	TRBV5-1	TGCGCCAGCAGCTTGGCCGGGTCGCTTTACAATGAGCAGTTCTTC	CASSLAGSLYNEQFF
TRBJ1-4	.	.	TRBV30	TGTGCCTGGAGTGTATGGGACAAAGAAAAACTGTTTTTT	CAWSVWDKEKLFF
TRBJ2-2	once	.	TRBV5-4	TGTGCCAGCAGCTTGGCCGGGACATTCAACACCGGGGAGCTGTTTTTT	CASSLAGTFNTGELFF
TRBJ2-1	.	.	TRBV20-1	TGCAGTGCTAGAGATCTACCTGAGCAGTTCTTC	CSARDLPEQFF
TRBJ2-2	.	TRBD1	TRBV18	TGTGCCAGCTCACCATACGGGACAGGGACCACCACCGGGGAGCTGTTTTTT	CASSPYGTGTTTGELFF
TRBJ2-4	.	.	TRBV7-2	TGTGCCAGCAGCTTAGTTATCAGGGGTCCCCTGGCCAAAAACATTCAGTACTTC	CASSLVIRGPLAKNIQYF
TRBJ1-1	.	.	TRBV11-3	TGTGCCAGCTCACGGAGGAGGGGCTTGGATACTGAAGCTTTCTTT	CASSRRRGLDTEAFF
TRBJ2-7	.	.	TRBV6-2/TRBV6-3	TGTGCCAGCAGCCGACCCCGACAGGTGGGAGCCTACGAGCAGTACTTC	CASSRPRQVGAYEQYF
TRBJ2-7	few	.	TRBV4-3	TGCGCCAGCAGCCAAACAGGTAATTTCTACGAGCAGTACTTC	CASSQTGNFYEQYF
TRBJ2-2	.	TRBD1	TRBV29-1	TGCAGCGTTTCGGACAGGTTCGGGGAGCTGTTTTTT	CSVSDRFGELFF
TRBJ2-3	.	.	TRBV10-3	TGTGCCGCGGGTTCCACAGATACGCAGTATTTT	CAAGSTDTQYF
TRBJ1-5	.	TRBD1	TRBV19	TGTGCCAGTAGTGTGACAGGGGACAATCAGCCCCAGCATTTT	CASSVTGDNQPQHF
TRBJ2-4	.	.	TRBV7-9	TGTGCCAGCACCAGGAGAGAGAAAAACATTCAGTACTTC	CASTRREKNIQYF
TRBJ2-5	.	TRBD2	TRBV7-2	TGTGCCAGCAGCTTAGGGATTAGCGGTACCCCGGGGGGAGAGACCCAGTACTTC	CASSLGISGTPGGETQYF
TRBJ1-3	.	.	TRBV30	TGTGCCTGGACCCCAGGGTTAGGTGGAAACACCATATATTTT	CAWTPGLGGNTIYF
TRBJ2-1	.	.	TRBV7-8	TGTGCCAGCAGATACGTCGGGGATGAGCAGTTCTTC	CASRYVGDEQFF
TRBJ1-1	.	.	TRBV21-1	TGTGCCAGCAGCAAAAGGACACTTACTGAAGCTTTCTTT	CASSKRTLTEAFF
TRBJ2-4	.	.	TRBV19	TGTGCCAGTAGTGGGCAGCTACTAGCCAAAAACATTCAGTACTTC	CASSGQLLAKNIQYF
TRBJ2-7	.	.	TRBV7-9	TGTGCCAGCAGCTTAGTCGTCTTGGCTGAGCAGTACTTC	CASSLVVLAEQYF
TRBJ1-6	.	TRBD1	TRBV2	TGTGCCAGCAGTGTCGCAGGGACAGATTCACCCCTCCACTTT	CASSVAGTDSPLHF